This record looks at one T cell receptor beta chain sequence and its context. The CDR3 sequence is 17 residues long. V lost 3 bases, J lost 0 bases, and 14 bases lay in between. The germline gives CDR1 KGHDR, CDR2 SFDVKD. Per the authors' pipeline: Reference gene primer amplification gave nucleated cell count estimates. Sequencing used immunoSEQ multiplex PCR; TCRdb keeps in-frame clones, though not all of them. V and J calls and clone size come straight from that table; D and trimming were deduced from the DNA. The data hold 200,000 to 250,000 clones, with around 80% observed a single time. This entry belongs to a study of blood T cell repertoires in COVID-19. Across the whole study: There were acute and convalescent COVID-19 samples, and they came from the United States, Italy and Spain. PBMCs, B-cell-depleted T cells, or T cells were the source of the cDNA or gDNA that made up the material.

This chain joins TRBV24-1 and TRBJ2-1; D is uncertain. The source material was peripheral blood. The receptor's source is an older woman with acute or convalescent COVID-19. The DNA of the CDR3 is TGTGCCACCAGTGATGTCTTTGCGGAGAGCTCCTACAATGAGCAGTTCTTC. Translated, it gives CATSDVFAESSYNEQFF.